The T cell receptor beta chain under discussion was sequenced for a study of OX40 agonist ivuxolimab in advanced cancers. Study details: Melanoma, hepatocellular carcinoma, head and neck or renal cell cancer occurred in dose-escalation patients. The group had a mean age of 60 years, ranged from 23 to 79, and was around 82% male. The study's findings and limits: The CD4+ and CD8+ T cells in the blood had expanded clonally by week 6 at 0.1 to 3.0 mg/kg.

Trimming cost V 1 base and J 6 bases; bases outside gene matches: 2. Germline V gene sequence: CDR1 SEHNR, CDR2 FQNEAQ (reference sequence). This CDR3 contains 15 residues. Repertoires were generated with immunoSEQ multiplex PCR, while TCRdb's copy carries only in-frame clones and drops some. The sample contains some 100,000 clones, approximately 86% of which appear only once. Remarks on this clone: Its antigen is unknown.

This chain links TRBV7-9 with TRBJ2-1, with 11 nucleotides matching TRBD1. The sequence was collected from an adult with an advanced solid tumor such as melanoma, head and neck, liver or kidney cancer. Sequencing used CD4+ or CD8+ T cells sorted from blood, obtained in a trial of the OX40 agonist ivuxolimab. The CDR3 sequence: CASSLVGTGGNEQFF. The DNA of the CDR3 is TGTGCCAGCAGCTTAGTCGGGACAGGGGGCAATGAGCAGTTCTTC.